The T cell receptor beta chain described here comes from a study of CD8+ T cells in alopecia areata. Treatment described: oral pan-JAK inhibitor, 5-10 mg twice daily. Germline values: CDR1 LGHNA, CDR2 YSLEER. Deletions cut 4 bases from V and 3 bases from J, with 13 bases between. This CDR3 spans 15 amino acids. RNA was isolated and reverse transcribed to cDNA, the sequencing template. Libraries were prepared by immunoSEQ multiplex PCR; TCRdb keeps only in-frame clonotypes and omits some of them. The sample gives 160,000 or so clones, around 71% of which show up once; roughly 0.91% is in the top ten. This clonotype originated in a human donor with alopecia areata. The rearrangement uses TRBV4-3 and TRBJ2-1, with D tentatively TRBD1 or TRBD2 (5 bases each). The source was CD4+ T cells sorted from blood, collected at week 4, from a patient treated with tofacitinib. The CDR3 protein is CASSREQGFYNEQFF. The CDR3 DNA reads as TGCGCCAGCAGCCGGGAGCAGGGATTCTACAATGAGCAGTTCTTC.